The 11 T cell receptor beta chains presented below share a single source sample, sequenced in a study of blood T cell repertoires in COVID-19. TCRdb's table, derived via immunoSEQ multiplex PCR, lists solely in-frame clones and lacks some. This sample has approximately 210,000 clones, with about 90% found just once. The sample comprised peripheral blood. Receptor source: a woman aged 70-85 years with acute or convalescent COVID-19.

This chain connects TRBV12-5 to TRBJ2-3; D unclear. Per the germline V gene, CDR1 is LGHNT and CDR2 is FRNRAP. The germline V and J ends were trimmed by 5 bases and 8 bases, with 11 bases remaining between them. CDR3 length: 12 residues. The CDR3 bases are TGTGCTAGTGGTCCCCAGGCCAGTACGCAGTATTTT. Translated: CASGPQASTQYF.

V usage is TRBV28 and J usage is TRBJ2-7, with 7 bases aligning to TRBD2. There are 13 residues in the CDR3. Germline CDR1 reads MDHEN; CDR2 reads SYDVKM. The junction had 7 bases not matched to a gene; V was cut back by 9 bases and J by 2 bases. The CDR3 loop reads CASGASGPYEQYF. For the CDR3, the DNA is TGTGCCAGTGGGGCTAGCGGACCCTACGAGCAGTACTTC.

This rearrangement joins TRBV29-1 to TRBJ2-7; D might be TRBD1 (5 bases). V lost 4 bases and J 5 bases, leaving 15 bases between the germline ends. The germline V gene encodes CDR1 SQVTM and CDR2 ANQGSEA. This CDR3 region has 13 residues. The CDR3 bases are TGCAGCGTTGGGAAGGCAGGGATGAACGAGCAGTACTTC. This sequence encodes CSVGKAGMNEQYF.

This clone turned up a few times. The chain combines TRBV5-6 with TRBJ2-2; 10 bases line up with TRBD2. This CDR3 is 16 amino acids long. V lost 1 base, J lost 5 bases, and 5 bases stayed unmatched. Germline loops: CDR1 SGHDT, CDR2 YYEEEE. Here the CDR3 reads CASSLLAGDGTGELFF. The CDR3 DNA reads as TGTGCCAGCAGCTTGCTAGCGGGAGATGGGACCGGGGAGCTGTTTTTT.

The V gene is TRBV3-1 (or the pseudogene TRBV3-2), the J gene TRBJ2-1, with D tentatively TRBD1 (5 bases). The CDR3 runs 15 residues. Germline CDR1 is LGHDT and CDR2 is YNNKEL (reference sequence). Trimming shortened V by 4 bases and J by 3 bases, and 13 bases separated the two germline ends. In DNA form, the CDR3 reads TGTGCCAGCAGCCGAAGGGGTAGCTACTACAATGAGCAGTTCTTC. It yields the protein CASSRRGSYYNEQFF.

The V and J genes are TRBV18 and TRBJ1-4, with D uncertain. Germline CDR1 reads KGHSH; CDR2 reads LQKENI. There are 16 residues in the CDR3. The germline V and J ends were trimmed by 2 bases and 5 bases, with 15 bases remaining between them. CDR3 sequence reads: CASSPNLLAGNEKLFF. CDR3 bases: TGTGCCAGCTCACCAAACCTCCTTGCGGGGAATGAAAAACTGTTTTTT. The whole variable domain, remainder taken from reference TRBV18 and TRBJ1-4, is NAGVMQNPRHLVRRRGQEARLRCSPMKGHSHVYWYRQLPEEGLKFMVYLQKENIIDESGMPKERFSAEFPKEGPSILRIQQVVRGDSAAYFCASSPNLLAGNEKLFFGSGTQLSVL.

V is TRBV27 and J is TRBJ2-1, with 7 bases matching TRBD1. The CDR3 is made up of 14 amino acids. Losses at the gene ends were 7 bases for V and 6 bases for J; bases not matched to a gene: 9. Germline lookup yields CDR1 MNHEY and CDR2 SMNVEV (reference sequence). Here the CDR3 DNA reads TGTGCCAGCAATCGTCAGGGGGTCACCAATGAGCAGTTCTTC. It specifies CASNRQGVTNEQFF.

The chain has TRBV7-2 and TRBJ1-4, with a tentative D call TRBD1 (6 bases). Germline V lookup: CDR1 SGHTA, CDR2 FQGNSA. The CDR3 length is 14 residues. The ends were cut back, 5 bases at V and 6 bases at J, with 13 bases in the middle. The CDR3 reads CASSGSRQDEKLFF. The CDR3 nucleotides are TGTGCCAGCAGCGGATCCCGACAGGATGAAAAACTGTTTTTT.

The chain uses TRBV9 and TRBJ1-1, with 8 bases that match TRBD1. The CDR3 runs 15 residues. V shed 7 bases and J 0 bases; nucleotides not matched to a gene: 8. Germline CDR1 is SGDLS and CDR2 is YYNGEE. The CDR3 coding sequence is TGTGCCAGCTCTGGGGGGGACAGGCTGAACACTGAAGCTTTCTTT. Translated, it gives CASSGGDRLNTEAFF.

The chain recombines TRBV19 with TRBJ1-3; D might be TRBD1 (6 bases). Per germline, CDR1 LNHDA and CDR2 SQIVND (reference sequence). V dropped 5 bases and J dropped 4 bases, with 12 bases sitting between them. The CDR3 has 14 amino acids. The chain's CDR3 is CASSSGVGGNTIYF. The CDR3 DNA reads as TGTGCCAGTAGTTCAGGGGTTGGCGGAAACACCATATATTTT.

This rearrangement joins TRBV4-3 to TRBJ2-2; tentatively, D is TRBD1 (5 bases). CDR3 length: 15 residues. V lost 4 bases and J 4 bases, leaving 13 bases between the germline ends. CDR1 is LGHNA and CDR2 is YSLEER in the germline V gene. The CDR3 nucleotides are TGCGCCAGCAGCCCCGACAGACTGGCCACCGGGGAGCTGTTTTTT. As protein: CASSPDRLATGELFF.